The clone carrying this T cell receptor (beta chain) showed up just a few times. RNA transcripts provided the source from which TCR beta CDR3 regions were amplified. The HTBI primer set was used in a first-round RT-PCR of the TCR CDR3. MiXCR, applied by TCRdb to the multiplex PCR reads, yields one record per CDR3 protein. The table lists approximately 380,000 distinct CDR3 sequences, more than 13% of them singletons. These data come from a study of T cells in Graves' hyperthyroidism and ophthalmopathy. Clinical symptoms, serum thyroxine, TRAb, thyroid ultrasound and orbital computed tomography established diagnosis. The CDR3 has 13 amino acids. From germline, CDR1 is GTSNPN and CDR2 SVGIG (reference sequence). V gave up 4 bases and J gave up 2 bases, with 12 bases separating them.

This clonotype was sampled from a man aged 45-60 years with Graves' ophthalmopathy. V gene TRBV30 combines with J gene TRBJ2-7, with D possibly TRBD2 on 6 matching bases. The specimen sequenced was blood. CDR3 region: CAWTGTGAYEQYF. DNA for the CDR3: TGTGCCTGGACCGGGACTGGTGCCTACGAGCAGTACTTC.